A single sample gave rise to the 5 T cell receptor beta chains below, sequenced in a study of cytomegalovirus exposure and HLA in healthy donors (dated by TCRdb to 2015 to 2018). Library generation was performed with the immunoSEQ multiplex PCR assay. In TCRdb, the immuneACCESS table is reduced to in-frame sequences with V and J assigned. These tables do not hold every clone; where another copy was compared, an unresolved V gene accounts for under half, and the others remain unexplained. This sample gives more than 45,000 clones in total; nearly 90% of them show up just once. About 15% of the sample comes from the top ten. The specimen was PBMCs. Every receptor here comes from a woman aged 18-29 years in good health and CMV-seronegative.

The CDR3, as DNA: TGTGCCAGCAGTTTTTCGACAGGGGGGAACACTGAAGCTTTCTTT. This codes for CASSFSTGGNTEAFF. V gene TRBV6-5 combines with J gene TRBJ1-1, with 9 bases fitting TRBD1. J lost 1 base, V lost 4 bases, and 4 bases had no gene match. The CDR3 contains 15 residues. From germline, CDR1 is MNHEY and CDR2 SVGAGI.

The chain uses TRBV7-6 and TRBJ1-1; unclear D gene. The CDR3 runs 16 residues. Germline lookup yields CDR1 SGHVS and CDR2 FNYEAQ. Trimming shortened V by 9 bases and J by 7 bases, and 27 bases separated the two germline ends. CDR3 region: CASSPNLEVRTHEAFF. CDR3 DNA sequence: TGTGCCAGTTCCCCAAACTTGGAGGTACGGACCCATGAAGCTTTCTTT.

This chain links TRBV6-4 with TRBJ1-6; D is unresolved. The ends were cut back, 6 bases at V and 5 bases at J, with 8 bases in the middle. The CDR3 has 13 residues. Per germline, CDR1 MRHNA and CDR2 SNTAGT. The CDR3 bases are TGTGCCAGCAGCGATGGAGATAATTCACCCCTCCACTTT. This translates into CASSDGDNSPLHF.

The chain joins TRBV11-3 to TRBJ2-3; the match to TRBD2 covers 13 bases. Germline loops: CDR1 SGHNT, CDR2 YENEEA. J gave up 4 bases and V 5 bases, and 6 bases lay outside the gene matches. CDR3 size: 16 residues. CDR3 sequence: CASSPGLAGHPDTQYF. The CDR3 DNA sequence: TGTGCCAGCAGCCCGGGACTAGCGGGACATCCAGATACGCAGTATTTT.

The chain has TRBV19 and TRBJ2-3; 7 nucleotides match TRBD2. This CDR3 is 15 amino acids long. From germline, CDR1 is LNHDA and CDR2 SQIVND (reference sequence). The trim removed 3 bases at V and 5 bases at J, leaving 8 bases unmatched. CDR3 DNA sequence: TGTGCCAGTAGTATGTGGTGGGAGGGTGAAGATACGCAGTATTTT. Its protein is CASSMWWEGEDTQYF.